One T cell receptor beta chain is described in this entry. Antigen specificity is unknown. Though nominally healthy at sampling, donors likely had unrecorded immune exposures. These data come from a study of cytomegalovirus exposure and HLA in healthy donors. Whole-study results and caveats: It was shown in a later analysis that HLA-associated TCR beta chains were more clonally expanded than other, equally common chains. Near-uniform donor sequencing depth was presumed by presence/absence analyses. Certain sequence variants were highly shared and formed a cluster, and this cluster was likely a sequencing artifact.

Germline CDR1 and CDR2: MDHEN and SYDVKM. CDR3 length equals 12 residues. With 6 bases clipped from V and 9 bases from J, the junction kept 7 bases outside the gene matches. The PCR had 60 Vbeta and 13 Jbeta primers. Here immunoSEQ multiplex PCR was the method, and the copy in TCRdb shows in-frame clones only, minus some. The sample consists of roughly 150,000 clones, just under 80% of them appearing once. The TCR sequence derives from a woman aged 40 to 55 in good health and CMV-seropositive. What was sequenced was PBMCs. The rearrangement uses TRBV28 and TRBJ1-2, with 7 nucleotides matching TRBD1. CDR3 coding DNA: TGTGCCAGCAGGGGTCGACAGGGACGCTACACCTTC. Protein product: CASRGRQGRYTF.